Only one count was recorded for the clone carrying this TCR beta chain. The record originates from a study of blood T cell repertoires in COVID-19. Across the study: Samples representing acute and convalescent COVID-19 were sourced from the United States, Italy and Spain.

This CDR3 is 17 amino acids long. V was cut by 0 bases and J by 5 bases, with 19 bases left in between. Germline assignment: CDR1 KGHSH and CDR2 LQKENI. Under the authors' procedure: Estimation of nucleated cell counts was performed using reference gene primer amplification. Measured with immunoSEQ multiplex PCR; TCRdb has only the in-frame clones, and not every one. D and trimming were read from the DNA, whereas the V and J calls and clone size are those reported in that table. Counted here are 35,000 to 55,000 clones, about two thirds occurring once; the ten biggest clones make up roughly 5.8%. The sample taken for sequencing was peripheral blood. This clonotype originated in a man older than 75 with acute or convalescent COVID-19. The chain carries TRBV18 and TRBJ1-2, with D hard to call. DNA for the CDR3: TGTGCCAGCTCACCACCGGGTATGGACTCCCGATCGTATGGCTACACCTTC. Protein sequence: CASSPPGMDSRSYGYTF.